These 18 T cell receptor beta chains originate from one sample sequenced in a study of shared clonotypes between healthy human individuals. Data came from immunoSEQ multiplex PCR; TCRdb stores just in-frame clones and leaves some out. This table has about 1.9 million clones, 85% to 95% appearing once. Naive CD8 populations comprised CD45RO-negative cells positively selected for CCR7, excluding terminally differentiated effector memory CD45RA+ cells. Sequencing input: naive CD8+ T cells from PBMCs. The receptors derive from a man between 18 and 29 years old in good health. Some clones in this sample may be carry-over from other donors' samples.

This clone was seen only once. This rearrangement joins TRBV19 to TRBJ1-4; D might be TRBD1 (6 bases). The length of the CDR3 is 15 residues. The germline V gene encodes CDR1 LNHDA and CDR2 SQIVND (reference sequence). V was cut by 3 bases and J by 4 bases, with 12 bases left in between. Here the CDR3 reads CASSIRTVDNEKLFF. CDR3 coding DNA: TGTGCCAGTAGTATCCGGACAGTAGATAATGAAAAACTGTTTTTT.

The CDR3 loop is CASSQGGASGFSTDTQYF. The CDR3 DNA reads as TGTGCCAGCAGCCAAGGGGGGGCTAGCGGTTTTAGCACAGATACGCAGTATTTT. The chain uses TRBV4-2 and TRBJ2-3; weak D call: TRBD2 (7 bases). V was clipped by 1 base and J by 0 bases, with 17 bases between them. The CDR3 spans 18 residues. Germline V gene data show CDR1 as LGHNA and CDR2 as YNFKEQ.

This clone was detected only once. V usage is TRBV10-3 and J usage is TRBJ2-4, with 9 bases fitting TRBD1. The CDR3 loop spans 18 amino acids. From germline, CDR1 is ENHRY and CDR2 SYGVKD. Trimming at V came to 0 bases and at J to 2 bases, leaving 8 bases not matched to a gene. CDR3 DNA: TGTGCCATCAGTGAGTCGTGGGGACAGGGACTGCCCAAAAACATTCAGTACTTC. The encoded protein is CAISESWGQGLPKNIQYF.

The J gene is TRBJ1-1, the V gene TRBV6-5, with D maybe TRBD1 (6 bases). Trimming took 8 bases from V and 1 from J, leaving 17 bases between them. The CDR3 totals 15 residues. CDR1 is MNHEY and CDR2 is SVGAGI in the germline V gene. As DNA, the CDR3 is TGTGCCAGCTCAACTTACAGGGAGGGGAACACTGAAGCTTTCTTT. Protein sequence: CASSTYREGNTEAFF.

The chain employs TRBV5-6 and TRBJ2-7; a possible D gene is TRBD2 (5 bases). Trimming stripped 0 bases from V and 5 bases from J, with 12 bases between. Germline CDR1 SGHDT, CDR2 YYEEEE. The CDR3 is 14 residues long. In nucleotides, the CDR3 is TGTGCCAGCAGCTTGGAAGCGGACCCGGACGAGCAGTACTTC. Protein sequence: CASSLEADPDEQYF.

This chain joins TRBV9 and TRBJ2-5; TRBD1 matches 9 bases. V lost 3 bases to trimming and J lost 4 bases; unmatched junction nucleotides: 10. CDR1 SGDLS and CDR2 YYNGEE come from the germline V gene. CDR3 length: 16 residues. The CDR3 DNA sequence: TGTGCCAGCAGCGACGGGACAGGGACTTTTGGAGAGACCCAGTACTTC. As protein: CASSDGTGTFGETQYF.

The gene calls are TRBV7-6 and TRBJ2-3; tentatively, D is TRBD1 (6 bases). Between the trimmed V and J ends, which lost 1 base and 0 bases, there was a span of 8 bases. This CDR3 has 15 residues. Germline V gene sequence: CDR1 SGHVS, CDR2 FNYEAQ. The CDR3 sequence is CASSLVDRSTDTQYF. CDR3 DNA: TGTGCCAGCAGCTTAGTCGACAGGAGCACAGATACGCAGTATTTT.

The chain combines TRBV19 with TRBJ1-1; D gene unclear. CDR1 is LNHDA and CDR2 is SQIVND in the germline V gene (reference sequence). The V end was cut by 0 bases, the J end by 0 bases, with 5 bases between. The CDR3 loop spans 14 amino acids. The CDR3 here is CASSIEIMNTEAFF. CDR3 nucleotide sequence: TGTGCCAGTAGTATAGAAATTATGAACACTGAAGCTTTCTTT. Full variable domain (remainder filled in from reference TRBV19 and TRBJ1-1): DGGITQSPKYLFRKEGQNVTLSCEQNLNHDAMYWYRQDPGQGLRLIYYSQIVNDFQKGDIAEGYSVSREKKESFPLTVTSAQKNPTAFYLCASSIEIMNTEAFFGQGTRLTVV.

The chain couples TRBV4-3 to TRBJ2-1, with 8 bases identical to TRBD2. V shed 4 bases and J 9 bases; nucleotides not matched to a gene: 8. The CDR3 is 14 residues long. Germline V gene lookup returns CDR1 LGHNA and CDR2 YSLEER. The CDR3 nucleotides are TGCGCCAGCAGCCCCGGGACTAGGGCGGCTGAGCAGTTCTTC. Its translation is CASSPGTRAAEQFF.

The chain joins TRBV6-6 to TRBJ2-3; 9 bases map to TRBD2. The CDR3 has 16 residues. The trim removed 0 bases at V and 3 bases at J, leaving 4 bases unmatched. CDR1 MNHNY and CDR2 SVGAGI come from the germline V gene (reference sequence). The DNA of the CDR3 is TGTGCCAGCAGTTACTCGGCGGGAGGGCCGACAGATACGCAGTATTTT. Its translation is CASSYSAGGPTDTQYF.

As DNA, the CDR3 is TGTGCCAGCAGTTTATATGTCTCGGGAGGTTACGAGCAGTACTTC. As protein: CASSLYVSGGYEQYF. The chain joins TRBV27 to TRBJ2-7; 7 bases align to TRBD2. J was trimmed by 4 bases and V by 1 base; bases with no gene match: 7. This CDR3 region has 15 residues. The germline CDR1 and CDR2 sequences are MNHEY and SMNVEV (reference sequence).

The rearrangement uses TRBV4-1 and TRBJ2-7; either TRBD1 or TRBD2 may supply D (5 bases each). V lost 4 bases, J lost 6 bases, and 19 bases lay in between. The CDR3 extends over 15 amino acids. The germline V gene encodes CDR1 MGHRA and CDR2 YSYEKL. The CDR3 sequence is CASSPTGAEFGEQYF. In nucleotides, the CDR3 is TGCGCCAGCAGCCCGACCGGGGCGGAGTTCGGCGAGCAGTACTTC.

In this sample, this clone turned up once. Other DNA sequences from this sample encode an identical CDR3 as well. The chain joins TRBV9 to TRBJ2-2; 7 bases align to TRBD2. The CDR3 consists of 15 residues. Germline V CDR1 and CDR2: SGDLS, YYNGEE. The V segment lost 2 bases and the J segment 4 bases; nucleotides outside the gene matches: 5. CDR3 residues: CASSVTGGSTGELFF. CDR3 sequence (DNA): TGTGCCAGCAGCGTTACGGGAGGCAGCACCGGGGAGCTGTTTTTT.

This chain joins TRBV10-3 and TRBJ2-7, with 11 bases fitting TRBD2. Germline-derived CDR1 and CDR2 are ENHRY and SYGVKD. The V and J ends lost 0 bases and 4 bases, in that order; junction bases with no gene match: 8. The CDR3 consists of 17 residues. CDR3: CAISESVVAGGPYEQYF. CDR3 DNA: TGTGCCATCAGTGAGTCGGTGGTAGCGGGAGGGCCGTACGAGCAGTACTTC.

On this clone itself: Other nucleotide sequences from this sample produce the same CDR3. This chain uses TRBV5-1 with TRBJ2-7; 8 bases line up with TRBD1. The CDR3 is 15 residues long. V lost 3 bases and J lost 0; bases outside the gene matches: 5. Germline V CDR1 and CDR2: SGHRS, YFSETQ. The chain's CDR3 is CASSSWTGSSYEQYF. In DNA form, the CDR3 reads TGCGCCAGCAGCTCCTGGACAGGGAGCTCCTACGAGCAGTACTTC.

The V call is TRBV27, the J call TRBJ1-2; D may be TRBD1 (5 bases). Germline CDR1 is MNHEY and CDR2 is SMNVEV (reference sequence). V lost 5 bases to trimming and J lost 6 bases, with 16 bases between them. The CDR3 totals 14 residues. The DNA for the CDR3 is TGTGCCAGCAGTGCGCTACGGGGGTATCATGGCTACACCTTC. It encodes CASSALRGYHGYTF.

With regard to this clone: Different DNA sequences within this sample yield the same CDR3. V gene TRBV4-1 combines with J gene TRBJ2-7; D gene unclear. The CDR3 is 13 residues long. Germline V gene data show CDR1 as MGHRA and CDR2 as YSYEKL. Between the trimmed V and J ends, which lost 6 bases and 0 bases, there was a span of 9 bases. CDR3 amino acids: CASSLRSSYEQYF. DNA of the CDR3: TGCGCCAGCAGTCTCCGGAGCTCCTACGAGCAGTACTTC.

Only a few counts were recorded for this clone. CDR3 residues: CASSIFPGEGNTEAFF. As DNA, the CDR3 is TGTGCCAGTAGTATCTTCCCTGGCGAGGGGAACACTGAAGCTTTCTTT. The chain links TRBV19 to TRBJ1-1; D is unresolved. Trimming pared 3 bases from V and 1 base from J, leaving 15 bases between. CDR1 and CDR2 (germline): LNHDA, SQIVND (reference sequence). This CDR3 comprises 16 residues.